Given below is one T cell receptor (beta chain) in context. Germline values: CDR1 SGHTA, CDR2 FQGNSA. The CDR3 runs 14 residues. V lost 7 bases and J lost 4; bases outside the gene matches: 7. The sample comes from a study of blood T cell repertoires in COVID-19. Overall study context: COVID-19 samples from acute and convalescent phases originated in the United States, Italy and Spain.

Membership in each cohort depended on participant-reported clinical history. Before being deemed recovered, Cohort 3 donors had two negative PCRs, clearance, or symptom resolution. Generated by immunoSEQ multiplex PCR, the TCRdb table keeps only in-frame clones and is missing some. The sample contains 150,000 to 200,000 clones, about nine tenths of which appear only once. This receptor was obtained from a woman younger than 35 who had recovered from COVID-19. The sequenced sample consisted of PBMCs or T cells enriched from blood (not recorded which). The rearrangement uses TRBV7-2 and TRBJ2-3; TRBD2 matches 8 bases. CDR3 region: CASTHSGDPDTQYF. In nucleotides, the CDR3 is TGTGCCAGCACCCATAGCGGGGACCCAGATACGCAGTATTTT.